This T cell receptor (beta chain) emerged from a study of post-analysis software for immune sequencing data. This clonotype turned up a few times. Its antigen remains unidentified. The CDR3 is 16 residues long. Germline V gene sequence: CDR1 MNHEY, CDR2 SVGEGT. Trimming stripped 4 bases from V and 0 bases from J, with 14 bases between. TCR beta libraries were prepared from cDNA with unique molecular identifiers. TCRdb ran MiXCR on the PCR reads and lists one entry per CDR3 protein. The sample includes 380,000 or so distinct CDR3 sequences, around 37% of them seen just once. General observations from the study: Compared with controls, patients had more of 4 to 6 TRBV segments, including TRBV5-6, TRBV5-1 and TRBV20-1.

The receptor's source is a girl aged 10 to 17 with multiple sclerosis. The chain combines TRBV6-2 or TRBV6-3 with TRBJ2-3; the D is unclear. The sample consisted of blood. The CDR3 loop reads CASSSPSRTSTDTQYF. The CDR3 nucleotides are TGTGCCAGCAGTTCCCCAAGCAGAACTAGCACAGATACGCAGTATTTT.